The rows below give T cell receptor beta chains drawn from one sample of a study of T cell clones after liver transplantation. The repertoire was sequenced with immunoSEQ multiplex PCR; TCRdb's copy has only in-frame clones and lacks some. The top ten clones hold 0.65% to 0.85% of a sample with tens of thousands of clones, 80% of them seen once. The sample consisted of CD4+ T cells from blood, taken 12 months after liver transplant. Receptors originate from a human patient who received a liver transplant. Some T cells may possibly be graft donor cells. The CDR3 runs from the conserved cysteine through the conserved F or W. Fields, in order: clone size, D gene, V gene, J gene, CDR3 DNA, CDR3 protein. A D gene is named only where the DNA matches it firmly. Size tells how often a clone was seen (once, few, many) or the class of an expanded clone, and some rows leave it out.

>-|-|TRBV6-5|TRBJ2-3
TGTGCCAGCGGTCGAGATACGCAGTATTTT
CASGRDTQYF
>-|-|TRBV21-1|TRBJ2-4
TGTGCCAGCAGCAAAGAAACTTGGGGAATCAAAAACATTCAGTACTTC
CASSKETWGIKNIQYF
>few|-|TRBV11-3|TRBJ2-1
TGTGCCAGCAGCATCGAGGGGTACGGTGAGCAGTTCTTC
CASSIEGYGEQFF
>-|-|TRBV9|TRBJ1-4
TGTGCCAGCAGCGTAGGGTGGAGCGCAACTAATGAAAAACTGTTTTTT
CASSVGWSATNEKLFF
>-|-|TRBV11-2|TRBJ1-1
TGTGCCAGCAGACCCGGGAGGAGCACTGAAGCTTTCTTT
CASRPGRSTEAFF
>-|-|TRBV6-1|TRBJ2-7
TGTGCCAGCAGTGAAGGGACAGACCGCTACGAGCAGTACTTC
CASSEGTDRYEQYF
>-|-|TRBV28|TRBJ1-1
TGTGCCAGCTTAATAAGGGGGAACACTGAAGCTTTCTTT
CASLIRGNTEAFF
>-|-|TRBV10-3|TRBJ2-7
TGTGCCATCAGTGAGGCGCCCCCCAAGGACGAGCAGTACTTC
CAISEAPPKDEQYF
>few|-|TRBV7-2|TRBJ2-1
TGTGCCAGCAGCTTAGGCCTAGCGCGGGGCAATGAGCAGTTCTTC
CASSLGLARGNEQFF
>-|-|TRBV7-8|TRBJ2-1
TGTGCCAGCAGCTTAACACAGAACAATGAGCAGTTCTTC
CASSLTQNNEQFF
>-|TRBD2|TRBV6-4|TRBJ2-3
TGTGCCAGCAGTCTCGGGGGGATTGGGAAAGATACGCAGTATTTT
CASSLGGIGKDTQYF
>once|-|TRBV9|TRBJ2-3
TGTGCCAGCAGCGTAAAAGGGGGAGGAGTTAGCACAGATACGCAGTATTTT
CASSVKGGGVSTDTQYF
>-|-|TRBV5-1|TRBJ1-1
TGCGCCAGCAGAATCGACGGGGTGAACACTGAAGCTTTCTTT
CASRIDGVNTEAFF
>-|-|TRBV28|TRBJ2-7
TGTGCCAGCAGTTTAGACAGGACCCACGGTCGGTACTTC
CASSLDRTHGRYF
>-|-|TRBV19|TRBJ2-7
TGTGCCAGTAGTATAGTAGCAGGGATAAGCTACGAGCAGTACTTC
CASSIVAGISYEQYF
>-|TRBD2|TRBV19|TRBJ2-7
TGTGCCAGTAGTAACAGCCCTAGCGGGTACTCCTACGAGCAGTACTTC
CASSNSPSGYSYEQYF
>once|-|TRBV28|TRBJ1-4
TGTGCCAGCAGTGGGGGAAATCTTATACTTCGCGCTAATGAAAAACTGTTTTTT
CASSGGNLILRANEKLFF
>-|TRBD1|TRBV6-5|TRBJ2-4
TGTGCCAGCAGTTCCCGACAGGGGGCAAAAAACATTCAGTACTTC
CASSSRQGAKNIQYF
>-|-|TRBV6-6|TRBJ1-2
TGTGCCAGCAGCTACGAGGGGTTAGGTGGCGGCTACACCTTC
CASSYEGLGGGYTF
>-|-|TRBV9|TRBJ2-3
TGTGCCAGCAGCCCGATGGGTACAGATACGCAGTATTTT
CASSPMGTDTQYF
>-|TRBD1|TRBV5-6|TRBJ1-2
TGTGCCAGCAGCCAGGACAGGGACTATGGCTACACCTTC
CASSQDRDYGYTF
>-|-|TRBV30|TRBJ1-5
TGTGCCTGGACCTCGGGACACCCAAGGGGGGCCCAGCATTTT
CAWTSGHPRGAQHF
>-|TRBD1|TRBV15|TRBJ1-2
TGTGCCACCAGCAGAGATCAACAGGGGGCTGACTATGGCTACACCTTC
CATSRDQQGADYGYTF
>-|-|TRBV5-1|TRBJ2-7
TGCGCCAGCAGCTTGGGGCAGGGAAGGTCCTACGAGCAGTACTTC
CASSLGQGRSYEQYF
>-|-|TRBV7-2|TRBJ1-2
TGTGCCAGCAGCTTAACTTGGGGGGGGCCAGGAAGCCCTTTCTGGGGCTACACCTTC
CASSLTWGGPGSPFWGYTF
>few|-|TRBV7-2|TRBJ2-2
TGTGCCAGCAGCTTCGTACGAGCGAACACCGGGGAGCTGTTTTTT
CASSFVRANTGELFF
>once|TRBD2|TRBV5-1|TRBJ2-7
TGCGCCAGCAGCTCCTCGGGACTAGAGGACGAGCAGTACTTC
CASSSSGLEDEQYF
>-|-|TRBV7-9|TRBJ2-3
TGTGCCAGCAGCTTCGAAGGCGTGGTCGGCACAGATACGCAGTATTTT
CASSFEGVVGTDTQYF
>-|-|TRBV28|TRBJ2-3
TGTGCCAGCAGTTTCGCACAGGGGAGGACAGATACGCAGTATTTT
CASSFAQGRTDTQYF
>-|-|TRBV9|TRBJ2-1
TGTGCCAGCAGCCCTCGCCTCGGCGACTCGAGCTACAATGAGCAGTTCTTC
CASSPRLGDSSYNEQFF
>few|-|TRBV5-4|TRBJ2-3
TGTGCCAGCAGCTTGGAAGACACAGATACGCAGTATTTT
CASSLEDTDTQYF
>-|-|TRBV15|TRBJ2-1
TGTGCCACCAGCAGAGACCGCTCCTCAATGGGGTACAATGAGCAGTTCTTC
CATSRDRSSMGYNEQFF